The following is a T cell receptor (beta chain) sequence with its context. As yet, its antigen is unknown. Ophthalmopathy cases scored 3 or more on the Clinical Activity Score and 4 or more on NOSPECS grade, with duration below 3 months. This sample was included in a study of T cells in Graves' hyperthyroidism and ophthalmopathy. Broader study findings: In simple terms, a model built on 13 V-J features told ophthalmopathy apart from stable hyperthyroidism. Also found in blood were most expanded thyroid clonotypes above 0.001.

Germline CDR1 MNHNS, CDR2 SASEGT. The junction had 4 bases not matched to a gene; V was cut back by 3 bases and J by 2 bases. The CDR3 loop spans 15 amino acids. TCR beta CDR3 region amplification was performed from RNA transcripts. In the first-round RT-PCR of the TCR CDR3, the HTBI primer set was used. TCRdb analysed the multiplex PCR reads with MiXCR anew, one entry per CDR3 protein. In the table there are around 340,000 distinct CDR3 sequences, 15% to 20% of which are singletons. The source material was blood. The clonotype originates from a woman in her thirties or forties with Graves' ophthalmopathy. The chain couples TRBV6-1 to TRBJ1-3, with 7 bases lining up with TRBD1. The CDR3 sequence is CASSDQTGPGNTIYF. The CDR3 DNA is TGTGCCAGCAGTGACCAGACAGGGCCTGGAAACACCATATATTTT.